The 18 T cell receptor beta chains listed next were all sequenced from one sample in a study of T cells after yellow fever vaccination. MiXCR was run by TCRdb on the 5' RACE reads, yielding one entry per CDR3 protein. The sample records roughly 330,000 distinct CDR3 sequences, around 3.9% being singletons. The sample consisted of PBMCs, taken 5 days after the yellow fever booster vaccination. The receptors derive from a man aged 18-30 years who received the YFV17D yellow fever vaccine.

This clonotype was detected a few times. V and J are TRBV28 and TRBJ1-6, with D hard to call. Trimming left V 1 base short and J 5 bases short, with 6 bases between. CDR3 length: 14 amino acids. Germline CDR1 and CDR2: MDHEN and SYDVKM. The CDR3 sequence: CASSLYTDNSPLHF. The CDR3 DNA reads TGTGCCAGCAGTTTATACACGGATAATTCACCCCTCCACTTT.

V and J are TRBV12-3 or TRBV12-4 and TRBJ2-6; TRBD1 agrees at 7 bases. The CDR3 extends over 15 amino acids. The V and J ends lost 6 bases and 4 bases, in that order; junction bases with no gene match: 6. CDR3 nucleotides: TGTGCCAGCAGCACAGGGGATGCAGGGGCCAACGTCCTGACTTTC. It is translated as CASSTGDAGANVLTF.

Only a few counts were recorded for this clonotype. The chain joins TRBV5-6 to TRBJ2-7; 7 nucleotides match TRBD1. Germline lookup yields CDR1 SGHDT and CDR2 YYEEEE. The ends lost 3 bases at V and 9 bases at J; junction bases unmatched: 12. This CDR3 comprises 14 residues. The CDR3 region is CASSSPWTGAAQYV. The CDR3 region has the DNA TGTGCCAGCAGCTCACCCTGGACAGGAGCGGCGCAGTACGTC.

This clonotype was seen ten or more times. The rearrangement joins TRBV15 to TRBJ1-3; D perhaps matches TRBD1 (6 bases). Trimming pared 6 bases from V and 2 bases from J, leaving 11 bases between. CDR1 is LNHNV, CDR2 YYDKDF, per germline (reference sequence). The CDR3 extends over 14 amino acids. CDR3 sequence: CATSSPGAGNTIYF. In DNA form, the CDR3 reads TGTGCCACCAGTTCCCCAGGGGCTGGAAACACCATATATTTT.

This clonotype has at least ten counts. This rearrangement joins TRBV19 to TRBJ2-3; possible D gene TRBD1, 5 bases. The CDR3 is 13 residues long. Germline CDR1 is LNHDA and CDR2 is SQIVND (reference sequence). Trimming took off 2 bases at V and 4 bases at J, with 7 bases between the two ends. CDR3 bases: TGTGCCAGTAGTATACAGGGCGCAGATACGCAGTATTTT. It encodes CASSIQGADTQYF.

This clonotype occurred a few times. The chain joins TRBV20-1 to TRBJ2-1; no clear D. Per the germline V gene, CDR1 is DFQATT and CDR2 is SNEGSKA (reference sequence). With 7 bases removed from V and 9 bases from J, the gap between germline ends came to 10 bases. The CDR3 has 10 residues. CDR3 nucleotide sequence: TGCAGTGTCGGACGGATTGAGCAGTTCTTC. Translated, it gives CSVGRIEQFF.

This clonotype was counted at least ten times. The chain's CDR3 is CASSLGGDKNIQYF. The CDR3 coding sequence is TGTGCCAGCAGCTTAGGGGGGGACAAAAACATTCAGTACTTC. The chain carries TRBV7-2 and TRBJ2-4; D possibly corresponds to TRBD2 (6 bases). The germline gives CDR1 SGHTA, CDR2 FQGNSA. The CDR3 runs to 14 residues. V was cut by 1 base and J by 3 bases, with 7 bases left in between. The full variable domain, in which reference TRBV7-2 and TRBJ2-4 provide the parts outside the CDR3, is GAGVSQSPSNKVTEKGKDVELRCDPISGHTALYWYRQSLGQGLEFLIYFQGNSAPDKSGLPSDRFSAERTGGSVSTLTIQRTQQEDSAVYLCASSLGGDKNIQYFGAGTRLSVL.

The chain employs TRBV27 and TRBJ1-6; D is ambiguous. The CDR3 contains 14 residues. V shed 5 bases and J shed 7 bases, with 12 bases lying between them. CDR1 is MNHEY, CDR2 SMNVEV, per germline (reference sequence). The CDR3, as DNA: TGTGCCAGCAGTCCCGGGTTCGAGAATTCACCCCTCCACTTT. It encodes CASSPGFENSPLHF.

This clonotype occurred a few times. V and J are TRBV6-5 and TRBJ2-7; D is ambiguous. This CDR3 comprises 14 residues. CDR1 MNHEY and CDR2 SVGAGI come from the germline V gene. V was cut by 5 bases and J by 2 bases, with 13 bases left in between. The CDR3 nucleotides are TGTGCCAGCAGTCCTGCCCGGGCCACCTACGAGCAGTACTTC. It encodes CASSPARATYEQYF.

This clonotype was observed a handful of times. An end of the junction differs from the germline gene, which may be a read error. V usage is TRBV15 and J usage is TRBJ2-2; 7 bases are a match to TRBD1. The CDR3 sequence is 15 residues long. Germline-derived CDR1 and CDR2 are LNHNV and YYDKDF (reference sequence). The chain's CDR3 is CATSRDRVRRGELFF. The CDR3 bases are TGTGCCACCAGCCGAGACAGGGTGCGACGTGGGGAGCTGTTTTTT.

The rearrangement uses TRBV4-2 and TRBJ2-3; 8 nucleotides align to TRBD2. This CDR3 comprises 15 residues. CDR1 LGHNA and CDR2 YNFKEQ come from the germline V gene. The trim removed 3 bases at V and 1 base at J, leaving 3 bases unmatched. CDR3 loop: CASSHGGAGTDTQYF. Here the CDR3 DNA reads TGTGCCAGCAGCCACGGGGGGGCCGGCACAGATACGCAGTATTTT.

The chain has TRBV5-1 and TRBJ1-2; 9 bases are shared with TRBD1. The CDR3 is 15 amino acids. V dropped 0 bases and J dropped 4; count of bases not matched to a gene: 4. Germline V CDR1 and CDR2: SGHRS, YFSETQ. The CDR3 DNA reads TGCGCCAGCAGCTTGGGACAGGGGGACGCCTATGGCTACACCTTC. Protein: CASSLGQGDAYGYTF.

This clonotype was counted a few times. V gene TRBV5-1 combines with J gene TRBJ1-5; weak D call: TRBD1 (6 bases). Deletions cut 4 bases from V and 3 bases from J, with 14 bases between. From germline, CDR1 is SGHRS and CDR2 YFSETQ. The CDR3 consists of 15 residues. CDR3 sequence (DNA): TGCGCCAGCAGCCCGGGCGGGGGCTTCAATCAGCCCCAGCATTTT. Amino acid sequence: CASSPGGGFNQPQHF.

This chain connects TRBV30 to TRBJ1-1, with unresolved D. Trimming took off 2 bases at V and 1 base at J, with 11 bases between the two ends. CDR3 size: 14 residues. From germline, CDR1 is GTSNPN and CDR2 SVGIG (reference sequence). In nucleotides, the CDR3 is TGTGCCTGGAGTAGAAAGGGCACGAACACTGAAGCTTTCTTT. As protein: CAWSRKGTNTEAFF.

This chain connects TRBV4-2 to TRBJ2-2; no clear D gene. Trimming took off 1 base at V and 1 base at J, with 7 bases between the two ends. CDR1 LGHNA and CDR2 YNFKEQ come from the germline V gene. CDR3 size: 15 residues. This CDR3 reads CASSQVWRNTGELFF. In DNA, the CDR3 is TGTGCCAGCAGCCAAGTTTGGCGGAACACCGGGGAGCTGTTTTTT.

This clonotype was observed a handful of times. The gene calls are TRBV7-2 and TRBJ2-3; 7 bases match TRBD1. V lost 5 bases and J lost 11; bases outside the gene matches: 13. The germline CDR1 and CDR2 sequences are SGHTA and FQGNSA. The CDR3 contains 14 residues. CDR3 amino acids: CASSARQYRGQQYF. The DNA of the CDR3 is TGTGCCAGCAGCGCACGACAATACAGGGGCCAGCAGTATTTT.

In its sample, this clonotype was seen many times. The genes are TRBV4-1 and TRBJ2-7; unclear D gene. V lost 4 bases to trimming and J lost 5 bases, with 15 bases between them. This CDR3 spans 14 amino acids. The V gene's germline CDR1 is MGHRA and CDR2 YSYEKL. CDR3 nucleotide sequence: TGCGCCAGCAGCCCGGTGGCTGGGGTTCACGAGCAGTACGTC. Its protein is CASSPVAGVHEQYV.

This clonotype has more than one count but fewer than ten. The chain's CDR3 is CASSVATGGLDTQYF. The CDR3 DNA follows: TGTGCCAGCAGCGTTGCTACAGGGGGCCTAGATACGCAGTATTTT. The gene calls are TRBV7-6 and TRBJ2-3; 9 bases line up with TRBD1. The CDR3 sequence is 15 residues long. V lost 5 bases and J lost 5; bases outside the gene matches: 8. Germline V lookup: CDR1 SGHVS, CDR2 FNYEAQ. Full variable domain (rest looked up from reference TRBV7-6 and TRBJ2-3): GAGVSQSPRYKVTKRGQDVALRCDPISGHVSLYWYRQALGQGPEFLTYFNYEAQQDKSGLPNDRFSAERPEGSISTLTIQRTEQRDSAMYRCASSVATGGLDTQYFGPGTRLTVL.